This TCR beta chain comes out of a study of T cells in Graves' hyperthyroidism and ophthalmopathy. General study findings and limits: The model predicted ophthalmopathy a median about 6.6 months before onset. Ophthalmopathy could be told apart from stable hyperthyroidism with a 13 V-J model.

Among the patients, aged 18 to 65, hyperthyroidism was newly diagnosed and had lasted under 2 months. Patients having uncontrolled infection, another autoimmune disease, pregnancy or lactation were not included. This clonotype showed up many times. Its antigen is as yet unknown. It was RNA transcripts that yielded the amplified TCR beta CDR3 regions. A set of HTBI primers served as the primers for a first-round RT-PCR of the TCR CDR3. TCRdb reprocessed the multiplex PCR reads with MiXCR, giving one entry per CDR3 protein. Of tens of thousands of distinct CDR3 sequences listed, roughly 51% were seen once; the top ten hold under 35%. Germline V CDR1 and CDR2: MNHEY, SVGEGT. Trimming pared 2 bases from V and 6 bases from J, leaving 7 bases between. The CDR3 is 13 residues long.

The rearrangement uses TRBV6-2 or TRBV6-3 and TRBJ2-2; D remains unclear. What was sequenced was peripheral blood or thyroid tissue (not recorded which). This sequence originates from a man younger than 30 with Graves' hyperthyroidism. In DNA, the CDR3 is TGTGCCAGCAGTTACGGGTCTTCCGGGGAGCTGTTTTTT. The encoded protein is CASSYGSSGELFF.